The clone carrying this T cell receptor (beta chain) was seen a single time. This specimen belongs to a study of cytomegalovirus exposure and HLA in healthy donors. The method was immunoSEQ multiplex PCR; TCRdb's version includes in-frame clones alone and lacks a portion of them. Seen here are 50,000 or so clones, 94% observed once, and the top ten hold around 7.8%. The V end lost 5 bases, the J end lost 4 bases, and 16 bases lay between the germline ends. The CDR3 extends over 15 amino acids. The germline V gene encodes CDR1 SGHTA and CDR2 FQGNSA. The origin of this receptor is a woman younger than 30 in good health and CMV-seropositive. The sample consisted of PBMCs. The V gene is TRBV7-2, the J gene TRBJ2-3; a weak D match, TRBD1 (7 bases). CDR3 in DNA: TGTGCCAGCAGCACAGGAGGGCAGGGGGCAGATACGCAGTATTTT. Amino acids: CASSTGGQGADTQYF.